This TCR beta chain stems from a study of beta chain features in type 1 diabetes. Study results and caveats: When Type 1 diabetes patients were examined, their TCRB CDR3s proved moderately but significantly shorter in all four CD4+ subsets.

This clone was recorded a few times. The antigen remains undetermined. TCRB transcripts that were expressed got sequenced, as all of the isolated RNA had been reverse transcribed. Some 4 million reads on average were seen across naive, central memory and regulatory T cell samples. Clones were sequenced by immunoSEQ multiplex PCR, and TCRdb holds only the in-frame ones, with some missing. The sample contains roughly 100,000 clones, 28% of which appear only once. CD45RO/CCR7/CD25/CD127/CD95/CD27 staining was used to isolate CD4+ naive, central memory, regulatory and stem cell-like memory cells by sorting. V trimming: 5 bases; J trimming: 3 bases; junction bases outside the gene matches: 2. CDR3 length: 14 residues. Per germline, CDR1 ENHRY and CDR2 SYGVKD.

The chain recombines TRBV10-3 with TRBJ2-7, with 12 nucleotides matching TRBD2. The clonotype comes from a woman aged 18-30 years with type 1 diabetes. The sequenced sample consisted of central memory CD4+ T cells from blood. CDR3 loop: CAISKTSGSYEQYF. As DNA, the CDR3 is TGTGCCATCAGTAAGACTAGCGGGAGCTACGAGCAGTACTTC.